The TCR beta chain described here comes from a study of siplizumab effects on memory and regulatory T cells. Trimming left V 4 bases short and J 4 bases short, with 10 bases between. The CDR3 loop spans 13 amino acids. Germline V lookup: CDR1 SGHAT, CDR2 FQNNGV. A remark on this clone: Antigen specificity is unknown.

Data came from immunoSEQ multiplex PCR; TCRdb stores just in-frame clones and leaves some out. The sample carries about 100,000 clones, over 90% recorded once. The study, taken as a whole, reports: There appeared to be greater diversity in naive T cells than in memory cells, and naive T cells seemed major contributors to the alloresponse.

Sequenced input: non-Treg CD4+ T cells sorted from blood. The chain links TRBV11-2 to TRBJ2-5; no reliable D call. This sequence originates from a human donor in good health. The CDR3 loop reads CASSSLFRETQYF. CDR3 in DNA: TGTGCCAGCAGCTCCTTGTTTCGAGAGACCCAGTACTTC.